Listed here are 20 T cell receptor beta chains from one sample, sequenced in a study of beta chain features in type 1 diabetes. Study observations and caveats: TCRB CDR3 length was moderately but significantly reduced in all four CD4+ subsets of Type 1 diabetes patients.

Expressed TCRB transcripts were sequenced, since all the RNA that had been isolated was reverse transcribed. Sequenced by immunoSEQ multiplex PCR; TCRdb stores in-frame clones only, minus some. The sample has about 15,000 clones, more than 55% seen once. These receptors' targets are unknown. What was sequenced was stem cell memory CD4+ T cells from blood. These receptors all stem from a young woman with type 1 diabetes.

The chain has TRBV19 and TRBJ2-1; D remains unclear. The CDR3 has 14 amino acids. CDR1 and CDR2 (germline): LNHDA, SQIVND (reference sequence). Trimming stripped 3 bases from V and 6 bases from J, with 12 bases between. In DNA form, the CDR3 reads TGTGCCAGTAGTATCAGCAAGAGCGCCAATGAGCAGTTCTTC. Translating gives CASSISKSANEQFF.

V is TRBV25-1 and J is TRBJ2-1; TRBD1 agrees at 7 bases. In germline, CDR1 is MGHDK, CDR2 SYGVNS. J gave up 7 bases and V 5 bases, and 8 bases lay outside the gene matches. The CDR3 has 14 amino acids. CDR3 sequence: CASSRMDRWNEQFF. CDR3 sequence (DNA): TGTGCCAGCAGTCGGATGGACAGGTGGAATGAGCAGTTCTTC.

The chain carries TRBV15 and TRBJ1-1; D might be TRBD1 (5 bases). CDR1 is LNHNV and CDR2 is YYDKDF in the germline V gene (reference sequence). The V gene lost 0 bases and the J gene lost 4 bases, with 12 bases spanning the gap. CDR3 length equals 15 residues. The DNA of the CDR3 is TGTGCCACCAGCAGAGATCGGGGGTCGGGCACTGAAGCTTTCTTT. Amino acid sequence: CATSRDRGSGTEAFF.

The chain carries TRBV6-5 and TRBJ2-3, with D maybe TRBD2 (5 bases). The germline gives CDR1 MNHEY, CDR2 SVGAGI. V lost 6 bases, J lost 0 bases, and 10 bases lay in between. The CDR3 loop spans 14 amino acids. CDR3 protein: CASSIRTSTDTQYF. For the CDR3, the DNA is TGTGCCAGCAGCATCAGGACTAGCACAGATACGCAGTATTTT.

The CDR3: CASSFLGHGSGNTIYF. For the CDR3, the DNA is TGTGCCAGCAGCTTTTTGGGACATGGGTCTGGAAACACCATATATTTT. V is TRBV7-3 and J is TRBJ1-3, with a tentative D call TRBD1 (6 bases). With 3 bases removed from V and 1 base from J, the gap between germline ends came to 13 bases. The germline CDR1 and CDR2 sequences are SGHTA and FQGTGA. This CDR3 spans 16 amino acids.

Only one count was recorded for this clone. J is TRBJ1-4 and V is TRBV7-9; 7 nucleotides match TRBD1. CDR1 and CDR2 from the germline V gene are SEHNR and FQNEAQ (reference sequence). The CDR3 loop spans 15 amino acids. The ends lost 6 bases at V and 4 bases at J; junction bases unmatched: 8. In DNA, the CDR3 is TGTGCCAGCAGTGGGCAGACAGGGCTTAATGAAAAACTGTTTTTT. Residues: CASSGQTGLNEKLFF.

The chain carries TRBV5-1 and TRBJ2-5, with TRBD2 matching 7 bases. The J call is doubtful: the DNA matches TRBJ2-7 better. The germline V gene encodes CDR1 SGHRS and CDR2 YFSETQ. This CDR3 comprises 15 residues. The CDR3 loop is CASSLYASGAYEQYF. The CDR3, as DNA: TGCGCCAGCAGCCTATATGCTAGCGGTGCCTACGAGCAGTACTTC.

This chain uses TRBV20-1 with TRBJ1-2; tentative D call: TRBD1 (5 bases). Germline V CDR1 and CDR2: DFQATT, SNEGSKA (reference sequence). V was trimmed by 7 bases and J by 6 bases, leaving 12 bases between them. This CDR3 has 11 amino acids. CDR3 in amino acids: CSVGGRHGYTF. CDR3 DNA: TGCAGTGTGGGGGGAAGGCATGGCTACACCTTC.

The chain couples TRBV18 to TRBJ2-7, with 8 positions matching TRBD2. J lost 6 bases, V lost 5 bases, and 9 bases had no gene match. From germline, CDR1 is KGHSH and CDR2 LQKENI. The CDR3 totals 14 residues. For the CDR3, the DNA is TGTGCCAGCTCATCAACTAGCGGCGGAAGCGAGCAGTACTTC. Encoded protein: CASSSTSGGSEQYF.

This clone was observed a few times. V and J are TRBV11-2 and TRBJ1-5; D perhaps matches TRBD1 (6 bases). V shed 6 bases and J shed 7 bases, with 13 bases lying between them. This CDR3 is built from 13 residues. Germline assignment: CDR1 SGHAT and CDR2 FQNNGV. This CDR3 is CASSQGLAQPQHF. The CDR3 DNA reads TGTGCCAGCAGTCAGGGGCTGGCCCAGCCCCAGCATTTT. Full variable domain (remainder filled in from reference TRBV11-2 and TRBJ1-5): EAGVAQSPRYKIIEKRQSVAFWCNPISGHATLYWYQQILGQGPKLLIQFQNNGVVDDSQLPKDRFSAERLKGVDSTLKIQPAKLEDSAVYLCASSQGLAQPQHFGDGTRLSIL.

This clone was recorded only once. The chain employs TRBV4-3 and TRBJ2-5; TRBD1 might be the D (5 bases). The germline V gene has CDR1 LGHNA and CDR2 YSLEER. Trimming removed 0 bases at V and 1 base at J, with 9 bases between. The length of the CDR3 is 15 residues. DNA for the CDR3: TGCGCCAGCAGCCAAGAAAACACAGGCCAAGAGACCCAGTACTTC. It encodes CASSQENTGQETQYF.

CDR3 DNA sequence: TGCGCCAGCAGCCAAGGGGCAGGGGAAAAACTGTTTTTT. Its protein product is CASSQGAGEKLFF. This chain uses TRBV4-3 with TRBJ1-4, with D perhaps TRBD1 (5 bases). Germline V gene data show CDR1 as LGHNA and CDR2 as YSLEER. Trimming removed 1 base at V and 8 bases at J, with 8 bases between. The CDR3 covers 13 residues.

The gene calls are TRBV14 and TRBJ2-4, with a weak D call TRBD1 (6 bases). CDR1 is SGHDN and CDR2 is FVKESK in the germline V gene. CDR3 length: 20 amino acids. Deletions cut 4 bases from V and 0 bases from J, with 25 bases between. The CDR3 nucleotides are TGTGCCAGCAGCCCAAACCCGACAGGCATGATCTTCTTAGCCAAAAACATTCAGTACTTC. It specifies CASSPNPTGMIFLAKNIQYF.

This chain uses TRBV6-6 with TRBJ2-5, with D possibly being TRBD1 (5 bases). The DNA end lines up better with TRBJ2-7; the J call may be wrong. Germline V gene lookup returns CDR1 MNHNY and CDR2 SVGAGI (reference sequence). This CDR3 spans 12 amino acids. The CDR3 sequence is CASSSGFYEQYF. CDR3 in DNA: TGTGCCAGCAGTTCAGGGTTCTACGAGCAGTACTTC.

The chain carries TRBV11-2 and TRBJ2-1, with 8 bases lining up with TRBD2. The germline gives CDR1 SGHAT, CDR2 FQNNGV. The ends lost 5 bases at V and 4 bases at J; junction bases unmatched: 19. The CDR3 totals 19 residues. The CDR3 coding sequence is TGTGCCAGCAGCAAAGGGGTCCTCCTCACTAGCGGAGCTTACAATGAGCAGTTCTTC. Protein: CASSKGVLLTSGAYNEQFF.

The table lists this clone with a few counts. The CDR3 spells CASSFGSGRAQETQYF. The CDR3 nucleotides are TGTGCCAGCAGCTTTGGCAGCGGGAGGGCCCAAGAGACCCAGTACTTC. The genes are TRBV7-2 and TRBJ2-5; 10 positions match TRBD2. J was trimmed by 1 base and V by 3 bases; bases with no gene match: 5. This CDR3 comprises 16 residues. CDR1 and CDR2 from the germline V gene are SGHTA and FQGNSA. Complete variable domain (other parts from reference TRBV7-2 and TRBJ2-5): GAGVSQSPSNKVTEKGKDVELRCDPISGHTALYWYRQSLGQGLEFLIYFQGNSAPDKSGLPSDRFSAERTGGSVSTLTIQRTQQEDSAVYLCASSFGSGRAQETQYFGPGTRLLVL.

This clone was seen more than once but under ten times. The chain couples TRBV5-1 to TRBJ2-7; perhaps TRBD1 as D (6 bases). Looked up from germline, CDR1 is SGHRS and CDR2 is YFSETQ. Trimming removed 0 bases at V and 0 bases at J, with 10 bases between. The CDR3 is made up of 15 amino acids. The CDR3 region is CASSLAGTNSYEQYF. The CDR3 nucleotides read TGCGCCAGCAGCTTGGCCGGGACAAACTCCTACGAGCAGTACTTC. Full variable domain (outside the CDR3, taken from reference TRBV5-1 and TRBJ2-7): KAGVTQTPRYLIKTRGQQVTLSCSPISGHRSVSWYQQTPGQGLQFLFEYFSETQRNKGNFPGRFSGRQFSNSRSEMNVSTLELGDSALYLCASSLAGTNSYEQYFGPGTRLTVT.

This sequence joins TRBV7-9 and TRBJ2-1; 7 bases are a match to TRBD1. The V gene end was trimmed by 5 bases and the J gene end by 0 bases; junction bases not matched to a gene: 10. The CDR3 loop spans 17 amino acids. The germline gives CDR1 SEHNR, CDR2 FQNEAQ (reference sequence). This chain's CDR3 is CASSPHLRQGSYNEQFF. In DNA form, the CDR3 reads TGTGCCAGCAGCCCTCACCTAAGACAGGGCTCCTACAATGAGCAGTTCTTC.

This chain links TRBV21-1 with TRBJ1-3; the table names TRBD1, a call not compared with the DNA. TRBV21-1 is deemed a pseudogene. This CDR3 contains 16 residues. CDR3 amino acids: CASSKCQAYSGNTIYF. As DNA, the CDR3 is TGTGCCAGCAGCAAATGCCAGGCCTACTCTGGAAACACCATATATTTT.

The table lists this clone with a few counts. V usage is TRBV29-1 and J usage is TRBJ1-2, with 7 bases lining up with TRBD1. The germline gives CDR1 SQVTM, CDR2 ANQGSEA. CDR3 length: 14 amino acids. V was pared by 6 bases and J by 7 bases, with 14 bases of the junction left unmatched. CDR3 region: CSVDRGQERSGYTF. CDR3 sequence (DNA): TGCAGCGTAGACCGAGGACAGGAACGATCTGGCTACACCTTC.